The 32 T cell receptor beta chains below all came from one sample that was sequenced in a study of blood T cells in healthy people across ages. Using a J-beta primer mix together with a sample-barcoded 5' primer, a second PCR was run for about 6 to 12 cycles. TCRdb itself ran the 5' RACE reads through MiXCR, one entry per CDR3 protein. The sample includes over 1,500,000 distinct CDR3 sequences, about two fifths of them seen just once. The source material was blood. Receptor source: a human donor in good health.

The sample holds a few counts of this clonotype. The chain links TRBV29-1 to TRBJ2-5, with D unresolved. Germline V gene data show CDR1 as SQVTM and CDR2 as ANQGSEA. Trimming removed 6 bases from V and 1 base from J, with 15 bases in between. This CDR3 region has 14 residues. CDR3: CSVRGRLIQETQYF. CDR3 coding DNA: TGCAGCGTCCGAGGCAGGCTAATCCAAGAGACCCAGTACTTC.

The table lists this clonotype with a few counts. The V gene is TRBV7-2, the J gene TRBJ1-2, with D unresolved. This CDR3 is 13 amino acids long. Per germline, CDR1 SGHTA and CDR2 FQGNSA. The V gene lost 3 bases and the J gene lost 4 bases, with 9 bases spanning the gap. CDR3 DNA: TGTGCCAGCAGCTTCTATCGGAGCTATGGCTACACCTTC. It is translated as CASSFYRSYGYTF.

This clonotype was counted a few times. The CDR3 sequence is CSARVRIDSPLHF. The CDR3, as DNA: TGCAGTGCTAGAGTTCGGATAGATTCACCCCTCCACTTT. The chain carries TRBV20-1 and TRBJ1-6; D not certain. V lost 1 base, J lost 8 bases, and 9 bases lay in between. The CDR3 covers 13 residues. Germline V gene data show CDR1 as DFQATT and CDR2 as SNEGSKA (reference sequence).

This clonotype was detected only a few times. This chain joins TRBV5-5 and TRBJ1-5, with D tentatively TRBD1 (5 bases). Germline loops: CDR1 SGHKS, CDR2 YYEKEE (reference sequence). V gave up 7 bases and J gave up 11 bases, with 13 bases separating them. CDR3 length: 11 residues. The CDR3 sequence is CASSHGGAQHF. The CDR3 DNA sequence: TGTGCCAGCTCGCATGGGGGGGCCCAGCATTTT.

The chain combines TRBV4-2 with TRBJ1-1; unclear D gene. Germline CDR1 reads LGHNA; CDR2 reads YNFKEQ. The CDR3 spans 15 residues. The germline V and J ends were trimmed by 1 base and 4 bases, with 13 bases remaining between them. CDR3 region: CASSQVQVMSTEAFF. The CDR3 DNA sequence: TGTGCCAGCAGCCAAGTGCAGGTCATGAGCACTGAAGCTTTCTTT.

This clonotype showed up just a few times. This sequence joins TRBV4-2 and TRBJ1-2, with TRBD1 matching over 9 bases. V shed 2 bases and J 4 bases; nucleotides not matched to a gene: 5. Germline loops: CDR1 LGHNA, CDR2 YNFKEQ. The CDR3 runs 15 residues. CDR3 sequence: CASSQLLGQGYGYTF. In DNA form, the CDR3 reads TGTGCCAGCAGCCAACTCTTGGGACAGGGCTATGGCTACACCTTC.

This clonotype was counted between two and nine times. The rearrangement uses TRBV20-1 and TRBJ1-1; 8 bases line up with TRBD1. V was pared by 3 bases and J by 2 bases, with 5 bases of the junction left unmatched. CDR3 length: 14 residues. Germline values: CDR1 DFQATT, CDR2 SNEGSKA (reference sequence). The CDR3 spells CSARDRVLNTEAFF. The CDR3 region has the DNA TGCAGTGCTAGGGACAGGGTCCTTAACACTGAAGCTTTCTTT.

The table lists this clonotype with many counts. CDR3 bases: TGCGCCAGCAGCCGCAGACAGGGTGCCTACAATGAGCAGTTCTTC. Protein sequence: CASSRRQGAYNEQFF. The chain recombines TRBV5-1 with TRBJ2-1; 7 bases line up with TRBD1. With 4 bases clipped from V and 2 bases from J, the junction kept 6 bases outside the gene matches. CDR1 is SGHRS and CDR2 is YFSETQ in the germline V gene. The CDR3 length is 15 residues.

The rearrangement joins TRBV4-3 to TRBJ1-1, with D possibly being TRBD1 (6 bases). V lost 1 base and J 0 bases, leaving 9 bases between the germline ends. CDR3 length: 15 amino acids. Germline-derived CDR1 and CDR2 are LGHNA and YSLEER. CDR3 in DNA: TGCGCCAGCAGCCAAGGGGACACTTTGAACACTGAAGCTTTCTTT. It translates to CASSQGDTLNTEAFF.

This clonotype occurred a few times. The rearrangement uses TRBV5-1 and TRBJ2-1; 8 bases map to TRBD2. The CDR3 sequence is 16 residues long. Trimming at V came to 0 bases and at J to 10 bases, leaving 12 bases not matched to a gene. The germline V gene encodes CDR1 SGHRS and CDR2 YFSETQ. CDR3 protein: CASSLVLGLAGGEQFF. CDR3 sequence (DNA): TGCGCCAGCAGCTTGGTTCTTGGACTAGCAGGTGGGGAGCAGTTCTTC.

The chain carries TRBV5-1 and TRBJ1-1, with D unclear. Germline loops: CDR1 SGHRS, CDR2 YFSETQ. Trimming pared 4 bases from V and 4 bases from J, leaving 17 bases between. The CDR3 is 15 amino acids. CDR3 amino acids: CASSRTSLTATEAFF. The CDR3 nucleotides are TGCGCCAGCAGCCGAACTTCGCTGACGGCCACTGAAGCTTTCTTT.

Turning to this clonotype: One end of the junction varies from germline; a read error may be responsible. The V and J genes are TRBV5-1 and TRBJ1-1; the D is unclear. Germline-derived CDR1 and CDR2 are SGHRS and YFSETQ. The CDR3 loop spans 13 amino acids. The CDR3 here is CAGSLLHGTEAFF. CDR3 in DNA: TGCGCCGGCAGCTTGCTGCACGGCACTGAAGCTTTCTTT.

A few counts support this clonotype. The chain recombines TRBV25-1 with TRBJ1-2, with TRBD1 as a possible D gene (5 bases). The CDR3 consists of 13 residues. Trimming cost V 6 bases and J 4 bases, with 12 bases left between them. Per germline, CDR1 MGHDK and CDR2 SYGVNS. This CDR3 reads CASSAGVPYGYTF. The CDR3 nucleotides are TGTGCCAGCAGCGCGGGGGTGCCCTATGGCTACACCTTC.

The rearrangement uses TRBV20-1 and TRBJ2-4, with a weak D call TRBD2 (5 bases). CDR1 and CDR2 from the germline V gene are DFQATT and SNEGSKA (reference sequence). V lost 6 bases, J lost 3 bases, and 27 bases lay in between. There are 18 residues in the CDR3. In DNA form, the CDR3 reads TGCAGTGCCGCTACCGTCGTCCGGCGGAGGTTGGACAAAAACATTCAGTACTTC. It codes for CSAATVVRRRLDKNIQYF.

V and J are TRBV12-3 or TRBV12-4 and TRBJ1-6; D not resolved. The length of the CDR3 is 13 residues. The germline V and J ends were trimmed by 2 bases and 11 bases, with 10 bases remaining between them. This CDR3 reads CASSLRGLPPLHF. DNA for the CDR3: TGTGCCAGCAGTTTACGGGGATTGCCACCCCTCCACTTT.

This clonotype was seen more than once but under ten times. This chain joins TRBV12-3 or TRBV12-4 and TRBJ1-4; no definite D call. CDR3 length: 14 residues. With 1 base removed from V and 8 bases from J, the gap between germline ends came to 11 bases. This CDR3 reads CASSLVGIREKLFF. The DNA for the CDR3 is TGTGCCAGCAGTTTAGTGGGAATTCGGGAAAAACTGTTTTTT.

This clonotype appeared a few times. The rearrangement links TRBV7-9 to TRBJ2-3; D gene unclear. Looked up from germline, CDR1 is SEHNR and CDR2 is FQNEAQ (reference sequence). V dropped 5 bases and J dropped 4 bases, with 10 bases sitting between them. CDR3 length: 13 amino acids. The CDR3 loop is CASSPRSADTQYF. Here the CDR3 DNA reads TGTGCCAGCAGCCCCCGCTCGGCAGATACGCAGTATTTT.

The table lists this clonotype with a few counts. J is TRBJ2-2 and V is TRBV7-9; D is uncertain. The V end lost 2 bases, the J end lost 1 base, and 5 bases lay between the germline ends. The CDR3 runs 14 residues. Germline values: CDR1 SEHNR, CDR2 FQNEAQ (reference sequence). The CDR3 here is CASSLSENTGELFF. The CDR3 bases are TGTGCCAGCAGCTTATCCGAGAACACCGGGGAGCTGTTTTTT.

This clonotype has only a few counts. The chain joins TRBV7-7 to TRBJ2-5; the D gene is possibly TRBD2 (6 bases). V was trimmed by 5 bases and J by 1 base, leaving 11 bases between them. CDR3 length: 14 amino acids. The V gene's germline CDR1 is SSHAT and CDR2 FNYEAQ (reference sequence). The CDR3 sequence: CASSAGNLQETQYF. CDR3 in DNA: TGTGCCAGCAGCGCGGGGAACCTCCAAGAGACCCAGTACTTC.

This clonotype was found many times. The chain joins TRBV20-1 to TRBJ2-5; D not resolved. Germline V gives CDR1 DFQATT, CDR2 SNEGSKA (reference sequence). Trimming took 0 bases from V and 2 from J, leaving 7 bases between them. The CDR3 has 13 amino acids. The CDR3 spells CSARDVGQETQYF. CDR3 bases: TGCAGTGCTAGAGATGTGGGACAAGAGACCCAGTACTTC.

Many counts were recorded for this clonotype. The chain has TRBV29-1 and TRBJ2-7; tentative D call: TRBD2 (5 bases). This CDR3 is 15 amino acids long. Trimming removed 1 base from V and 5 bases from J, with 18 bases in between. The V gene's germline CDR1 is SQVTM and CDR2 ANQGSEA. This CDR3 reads CSVEVIGGNVDEQYF. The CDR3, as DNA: TGCAGCGTTGAAGTAATTGGAGGCAACGTTGACGAGCAGTACTTC.

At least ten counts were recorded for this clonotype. The CDR3 coding sequence is TGTGCCAGCAGGAGCGGGCCGACTTCTGGGGCCAACGTCCTGACTTTC. This encodes CASRSGPTSGANVLTF. The chain uses TRBV12-3 or TRBV12-4 and TRBJ2-6; D might be TRBD2 (6 bases). The CDR3 sequence is 16 residues long. Trimming removed 6 bases at V and 1 base at J, with 13 bases between.

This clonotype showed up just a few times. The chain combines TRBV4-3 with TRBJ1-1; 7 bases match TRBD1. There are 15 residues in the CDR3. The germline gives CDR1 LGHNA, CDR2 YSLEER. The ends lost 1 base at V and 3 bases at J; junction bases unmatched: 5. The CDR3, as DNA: TGCGCCAGCAGCCAAGGAGGGGGCCTCCACACTGAAGCTTTCTTT. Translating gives CASSQGGGLHTEAFF.

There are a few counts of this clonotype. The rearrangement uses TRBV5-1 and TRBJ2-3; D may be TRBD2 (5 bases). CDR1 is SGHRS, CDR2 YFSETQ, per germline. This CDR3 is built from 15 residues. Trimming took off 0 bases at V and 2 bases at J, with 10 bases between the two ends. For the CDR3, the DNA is TGCGCCAGCAGCTTGGGAACCGGGAACACAGATACGCAGTATTTT. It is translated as CASSLGTGNTDTQYF. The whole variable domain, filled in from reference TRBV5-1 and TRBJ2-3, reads KAGVTQTPRYLIKTRGQQVTLSCSPISGHRSVSWYQQTPGQGLQFLFEYFSETQRNKGNFPGRFSGRQFSNSRSEMNVSTLELGDSALYLCASSLGTGNTDTQYFGPGTRLTVL.

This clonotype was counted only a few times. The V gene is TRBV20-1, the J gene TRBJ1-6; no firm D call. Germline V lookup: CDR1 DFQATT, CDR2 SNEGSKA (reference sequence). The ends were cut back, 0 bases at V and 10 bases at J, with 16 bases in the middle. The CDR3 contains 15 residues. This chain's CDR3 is CSARDAGTTESPLHF. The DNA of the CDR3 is TGCAGTGCTAGAGACGCCGGAACAACGGAATCACCCCTCCACTTT.

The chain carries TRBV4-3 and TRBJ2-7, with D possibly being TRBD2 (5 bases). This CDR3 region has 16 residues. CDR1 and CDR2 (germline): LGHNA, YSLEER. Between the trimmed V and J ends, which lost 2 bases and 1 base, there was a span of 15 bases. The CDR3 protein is CASSQPLPGKSYEQYF. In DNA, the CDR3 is TGCGCCAGCAGCCAACCGCTACCGGGGAAGTCCTACGAGCAGTACTTC.

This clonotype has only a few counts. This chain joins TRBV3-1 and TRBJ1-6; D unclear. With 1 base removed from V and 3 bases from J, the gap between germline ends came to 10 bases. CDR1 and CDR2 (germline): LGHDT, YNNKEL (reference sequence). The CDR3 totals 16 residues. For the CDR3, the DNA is TGTGCCAGCAGCCAAGGCCTGGATTACTATAATTCACCCCTCCACTTT. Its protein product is CASSQGLDYYNSPLHF.

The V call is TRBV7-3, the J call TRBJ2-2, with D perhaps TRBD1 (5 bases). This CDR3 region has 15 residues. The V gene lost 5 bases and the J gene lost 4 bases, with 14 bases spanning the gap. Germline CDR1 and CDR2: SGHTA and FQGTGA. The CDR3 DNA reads TGTGCCAGCAGCCTTAGGGGCAGATCCACCGGGGAGCTGTTTTTT. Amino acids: CASSLRGRSTGELFF.

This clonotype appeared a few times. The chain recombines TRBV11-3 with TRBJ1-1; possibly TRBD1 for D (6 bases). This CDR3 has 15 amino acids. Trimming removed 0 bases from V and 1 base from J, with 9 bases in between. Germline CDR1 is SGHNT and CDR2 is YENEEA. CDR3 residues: CASSLDGGRNTEAFF. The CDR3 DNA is TGTGCCAGCAGCTTAGACGGGGGCAGGAACACTGAAGCTTTCTTT. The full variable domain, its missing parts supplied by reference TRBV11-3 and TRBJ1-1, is EAGVVQSPRYKIIEKKQPVAFWCNPISGHNTLYWYLQNLGQGPELLIRYENEEAVDDSQLPKDRFSAERLKGVDSTLKIQPAELGDSAVYLCASSLDGGRNTEAFFGQGTRLTVV.

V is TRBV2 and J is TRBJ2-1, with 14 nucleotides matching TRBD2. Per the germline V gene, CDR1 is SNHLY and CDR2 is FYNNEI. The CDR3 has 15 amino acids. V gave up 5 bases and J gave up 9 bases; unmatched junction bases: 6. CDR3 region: CASSRLAGGQGEQFF. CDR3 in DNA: TGTGCCAGCAGTAGACTAGCGGGGGGGCAGGGTGAGCAGTTCTTC.

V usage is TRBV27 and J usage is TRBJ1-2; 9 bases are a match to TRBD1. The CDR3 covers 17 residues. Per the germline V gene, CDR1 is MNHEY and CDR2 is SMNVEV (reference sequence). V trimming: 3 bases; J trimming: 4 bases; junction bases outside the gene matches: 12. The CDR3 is CASSFLLGQGESYGYTF. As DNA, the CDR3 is TGTGCCAGCAGTTTTTTGTTGGGACAGGGAGAATCCTATGGCTACACCTTC.

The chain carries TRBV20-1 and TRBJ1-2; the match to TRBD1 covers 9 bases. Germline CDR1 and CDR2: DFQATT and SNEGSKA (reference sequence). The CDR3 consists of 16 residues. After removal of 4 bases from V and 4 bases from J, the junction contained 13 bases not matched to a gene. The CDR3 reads CSATRQGGLSGYGYTF. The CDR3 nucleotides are TGCAGTGCTACTAGACAGGGGGGTCTATCAGGCTATGGCTACACCTTC.